A single sample is the source of the 21 T cell receptor beta chains below, sequenced in a study of blood T cell repertoires in COVID-19 (dated by TCRdb to the early 2020s). Receptor amplification or capture employed the immunoSEQ multiplex PCR assay. The source is immuneACCESS, and TCRdb retained only in-frame sequences with V and J called. Part of the clones is not carried over; for the studies checked, unresolved V genes explain less than half of this, and the remainder is unexplained. This sample lists 300,000 to 350,000 clones; 80% to 90% were detected once. Jointly, the top ten make up about 2.7% of the sample. Sequences were obtained from peripheral blood. These receptors originate from a man aged 25 to 40 with active or convalescent COVID-19.

V usage is TRBV29-1 and J usage is TRBJ2-1, with D unclear. With 2 bases removed from V and 8 bases from J, the gap between germline ends came to 16 bases. The germline CDR1 and CDR2 sequences are SQVTM and ANQGSEA. The CDR3 length is 14 residues. Here the CDR3 reads CSVEHGFEPYEQFF. As DNA, the CDR3 is TGCAGCGTTGAACACGGGTTCGAACCCTATGAGCAGTTCTTC.

This chain uses TRBV4-3 with TRBJ1-3; TRBD1 is a possible D gene (6 bases). With 4 bases removed from V and 0 bases from J, the gap between germline ends came to 16 bases. Germline values: CDR1 LGHNA, CDR2 YSLEER. This CDR3 has 17 amino acids. This CDR3 reads CASSRVLSRGSGNTIYF. CDR3 DNA: TGCGCCAGCAGCCGGGTTTTGAGCAGGGGCTCTGGAAACACCATATATTTT.

The genes are TRBV3-1 (or the pseudogene TRBV3-2) and TRBJ1-3; possible D gene TRBD1, 5 bases. The CDR3 spans 15 residues. V lost 2 bases and J lost 0, with 8 bases in between. Looked up from germline, CDR1 is LGHDT and CDR2 is YNNKEL (reference sequence). CDR3 DNA: TGTGCCAGCAGCCAAACACAGGTCTCTGGAAACACCATATATTTT. Its protein product is CASSQTQVSGNTIYF.

A single count supports this clone. V gene TRBV4-1 combines with J gene TRBJ2-1; 13 bases fit TRBD2. Germline V gene lookup returns CDR1 MGHRA and CDR2 YSYEKL. The CDR3 totals 19 residues. J gave up 0 bases and V 6 bases, and 11 bases lay outside the gene matches. The CDR3 region is CASRSGLAGSKSSYNEQFF. DNA of the CDR3: TGCGCCAGCAGGTCGGGACTAGCGGGATCAAAGAGCTCCTACAATGAGCAGTTCTTC.

The rearrangement uses TRBV5-6 and TRBJ2-1, with TRBD2 matching over 8 bases. Per germline, CDR1 SGHDT and CDR2 YYEEEE. V dropped 4 bases and J dropped 4; count of bases not matched to a gene: 7. The CDR3 has 15 amino acids. The CDR3 is CASSPVGGGYNEQFF. The CDR3 bases are TGTGCCAGCAGCCCCGTGGGCGGGGGGTACAATGAGCAGTTCTTC.

This chain uses TRBV6-2 or TRBV6-3 with TRBJ2-7, with D perhaps matching TRBD1 (7 bases). Deletions cut 2 bases from V and 0 bases from J, with 23 bases between. The germline V gene has CDR1 MNHEY and CDR2 SVGEGT. The length of the CDR3 is 19 residues. CDR3 protein: CASSYAWRDSILSSYEQYF. Here the CDR3 DNA reads TGTGCCAGCAGTTACGCCTGGAGGGACAGTATCTTGAGCTCCTACGAGCAGTACTTC.

The genes are TRBV5-8 and TRBJ2-1; TRBD2 matches at 10 bases. CDR1 is SGHTS and CDR2 is YDEGEE in the germline V gene. The CDR3 runs to 15 residues. Trimming took 5 bases from V and 9 from J; bases not matched to a gene: 11. CDR3 sequence: CASSQRGGTLAEQFF. For the CDR3, the DNA is TGTGCCAGCAGTCAGCGGGGGGGTACACTGGCTGAGCAGTTCTTC.

This clone appeared once. This rearrangement joins TRBV5-5 to TRBJ2-5; a weak D match, TRBD2 (6 bases). The CDR3 covers 15 residues. The V end was cut by 5 bases, the J end by 5 bases, with 19 bases between. From germline, CDR1 is SGHKS and CDR2 YYEKEE (reference sequence). The CDR3 sequence: CASSRGTPGGETQYF. The CDR3 nucleotides read TGTGCCAGCAGTCGCGGGACTCCAGGCGGCGAGACCCAGTACTTC.

This clone has a single count. This same CDR3 is encoded by further DNA sequences in the sample. V is TRBV7-2 and J is TRBJ2-1, with 7 bases fitting TRBD2. CDR3 length: 15 residues. J lost 2 bases, V lost 3 bases, and 4 bases had no gene match. Germline values: CDR1 SGHTA, CDR2 FQGNSA. The CDR3 DNA reads TGTGCCAGCAGCTTTCTGGCGGGGGCCTACAATGAGCAGTTCTTC. It is translated as CASSFLAGAYNEQFF.

The J gene is TRBJ1-2, the V gene TRBV3-1 (or the pseudogene TRBV3-2); D perhaps matches TRBD1 (5 bases). Germline V gene sequence: CDR1 LGHDT, CDR2 YNNKEL (reference sequence). Trimming left V 3 bases short and J 13 bases short, with 21 bases between. The CDR3 contains 14 residues. CDR3 residues: CASSQEGGTHFCTF. The CDR3 DNA reads TGTGCCAGCAGCCAGGAGGGAGGGACTCACTTCTGCACCTTC.

The chain links TRBV4-1 to TRBJ2-3, with D perhaps TRBD2 (7 bases). V dropped 2 bases and J dropped 4 bases, with 13 bases sitting between them. CDR1 and CDR2 from the germline V gene are MGHRA and YSYEKL. The CDR3 covers 15 residues. The CDR3 coding sequence is TGCGCCAGCAGCCAAATCGGGGGGCGGGCAGATACGCAGTATTTT. Protein: CASSQIGGRADTQYF.

J is TRBJ2-5 and V is TRBV7-2, with 10 bases that match TRBD2. Germline V CDR1 and CDR2: SGHTA, FQGNSA. This CDR3 region has 15 residues. The V gene end was trimmed by 5 bases and the J gene end by 5 bases; junction bases not matched to a gene: 8. For the CDR3, the DNA is TGTGCCAGCAGCAGCGTAGCGGGAGGACGGGAGACCCAGTACTTC. Protein sequence: CASSSVAGGRETQYF. Full variable domain (remainder filled in from reference TRBV7-2 and TRBJ2-5): GAGVSQSPSNKVTEKGKDVELRCDPISGHTALYWYRQSLGQGLEFLIYFQGNSAPDKSGLPSDRFSAERTGGSVSTLTIQRTQQEDSAVYLCASSSVAGGRETQYFGPGTRLLVL.

This clone was recorded only once. Here the CDR3 reads CASRGQGRSKDTQYF. Here the CDR3 DNA reads TGTGCCAGTAGGGGACAGGGGCGATCAAAAGATACGCAGTATTTT. The chain combines TRBV2 with TRBJ2-3; 10 nucleotides match TRBD1. The CDR3 runs to 15 residues. The V segment lost 9 bases and the J segment 5 bases; nucleotides outside the gene matches: 11. Germline V gene sequence: CDR1 SNHLY, CDR2 FYNNEI.

This clone has just one count. The rearrangement links TRBV2 to TRBJ2-3; TRBD2 agrees at 8 bases. This CDR3 contains 14 residues. Germline loops: CDR1 SNHLY, CDR2 FYNNEI. Germline trimming cut 6 bases from V and 0 bases from J; bases unmatched to any gene: 2. DNA for the CDR3: TGTGCCAGCAGGGGACTAGGCAGCACAGATACGCAGTATTTT. Translated: CASRGLGSTDTQYF.

The chain combines TRBV4-1 with TRBJ1-6, with 8 bases identical to TRBD1. This CDR3 spans 18 amino acids. With 6 bases clipped from V and 0 bases from J, the junction kept 10 bases outside the gene matches. Germline V gene data show CDR1 as MGHRA and CDR2 as YSYEKL. The CDR3 is CASSFTGGSRSYNSPLHF. CDR3 nucleotide sequence: TGCGCCAGCAGTTTCACAGGGGGTTCCCGCTCCTATAATTCACCCCTCCACTTT.

The rearrangement links TRBV7-7 to TRBJ2-1; D is perhaps TRBD2 (6 bases). Trimming cost V 3 bases and J 8 bases, with 11 bases left between them. Germline V gene sequence: CDR1 SSHAT, CDR2 FNYEAQ (reference sequence). The CDR3 has 13 residues. The DNA of the CDR3 is TGTGCCAGCAGCTTCCGCCCGGGGGATGAGCAGTTCTTC. Protein product: CASSFRPGDEQFF. The full variable domain, rest sourced from reference TRBV7-7 and TRBJ2-1, is GAGVSQSPRYKVTKRGQDVTLRCDPISSHATLYWYQQALGQGPEFLTYFNYEAQPDKSGLPSDRFSAERPEGSISTLTIQRTEQRDSAMYRCASSFRPGDEQFFGPGTRLTVL.

The chain employs TRBV7-9 and TRBJ2-1, with a weak D call TRBD2 (5 bases). CDR3 length: 15 amino acids. Germline lookup yields CDR1 SEHNR and CDR2 FQNEAQ (reference sequence). V lost 1 base, J lost 12 bases, and 19 bases lay in between. The CDR3 region is CASSLGPGDLDSQFF. The CDR3 DNA sequence: TGTGCCAGCAGCTTAGGCCCCGGGGATCTCGATTCGCAGTTCTTC.

CDR3 DNA sequence: TGCGCCAGCAGCTTGGTGGGCACTCTGGGAAACACCATATATTTT. Amino acid sequence: CASSLVGTLGNTIYF. The V and J genes are TRBV5-1 and TRBJ1-3; no clear D. The ends were cut back, 0 bases at V and 4 bases at J, with 11 bases in the middle. CDR3 length: 15 residues. The germline V gene has CDR1 SGHRS and CDR2 YFSETQ.

The chain has TRBV25-1 and TRBJ1-1; unclear D gene. Trimming removed 3 bases at V and 3 bases at J, with 11 bases between. Germline loops: CDR1 MGHDK, CDR2 SYGVNS. The length of the CDR3 is 14 residues. The CDR3 nucleotides are TGTGCCAGCAGTGAGGGAGGGAGGGACACTGAAGCTTTCTTT. This encodes CASSEGGRDTEAFF.

The chain carries TRBV24-1 and TRBJ2-6; D not certain. Germline CDR1 reads KGHDR; CDR2 reads SFDVKD. The V and J ends lost 6 bases and 1 base respectively, with 3 bases between them. The CDR3 covers 13 residues. The CDR3 loop is CATSLSGANVLTF. In DNA, the CDR3 is TGTGCCACCAGTTTATCTGGGGCCAACGTCCTGACTTTC.

The CDR3 sequence: CASSAGQGADGYTF. The CDR3, as DNA: TGTGCCAGCTCGGCGGGACAGGGGGCAGATGGCTACACCTTC. This chain links TRBV18 with TRBJ1-2; TRBD1 matches at 12 bases. Germline CDR1 KGHSH, CDR2 LQKENI. CDR3 size: 14 residues. Unmatched junction bases numbered 5, after V lost 6 bases and J lost 6 bases. Together with reference TRBV18 and TRBJ1-2, the CDR3 gives the full variable domain: NAGVMQNPRHLVRRRGQEARLRCSPMKGHSHVYWYRQLPEEGLKFMVYLQKENIIDESGMPKERFSAEFPKEGPSILRIQQVVRGDSAAYFCASSAGQGADGYTFGSGTRLTVV.